This T cell receptor beta chain emerged from a study of shared clonotypes between healthy human individuals. Study-level background: The composition of the donors was a couple of women and a few men aged 18 to 49. Study-wide results and caveats: A limitation of the genetic and exposure-history diversity represented arose from few donors.

The donors were all Caucasian adults (living in Nashville, Tennessee). Researchers partitioned CD4+ cells into CD45RA+ naive and CD45RA-negative memory subsets. Concerning this clone: What it binds is not known.

Assay used: immunoSEQ multiplex PCR; TCRdb lists only in-frame clones, some missing. This sample carries about 610,000 clones, 95% to 98% of them seen once, and the ten largest clones take about 0.06%. The length of the CDR3 is 15 residues. Looked up from germline, CDR1 is SGHVS and CDR2 is FQNEAQ. The ends were cut back, 1 base at V and 5 bases at J, with 12 bases in the middle. V and J are TRBV7-8 and TRBJ2-1; D tentatively reads TRBD1 or TRBD2 (5 bases each). This receptor was identified in a woman aged 30 to 39 in good health. The sequenced material came from naive CD4+ T cells sorted from blood. The subset denotes: CD45RA+ positively selected. CDR3 residues: CASSLGGNINNEQFF. DNA for the CDR3: TGTGCCAGCAGCTTAGGGGGGAATATTAACAATGAGCAGTTCTTC.